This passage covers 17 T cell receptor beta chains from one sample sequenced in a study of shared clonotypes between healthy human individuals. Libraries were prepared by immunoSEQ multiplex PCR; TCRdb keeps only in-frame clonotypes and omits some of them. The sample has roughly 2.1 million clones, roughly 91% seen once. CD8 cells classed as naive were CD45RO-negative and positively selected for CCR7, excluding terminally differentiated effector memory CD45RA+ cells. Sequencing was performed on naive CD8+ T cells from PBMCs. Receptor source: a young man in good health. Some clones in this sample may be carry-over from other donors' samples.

The CDR3 DNA sequence: TGTGCCAGCAGCCCCCTCGACAGGGCGAACACTGAAGCTTTCTTT. Amino acid sequence: CASSPLDRANTEAFF. The chain links TRBV14 to TRBJ1-1, with TRBD1 identical over 7 bases. The CDR3 has 15 amino acids. With V trimmed by 4 bases and J by 1 base, 6 bases remained unmatched. Germline CDR1 is SGHDN and CDR2 is FVKESK. Variable domain in full (rest from reference TRBV14 and TRBJ1-1): EAGVTQFPSHSVIEKGQTVTLRCDPISGHDNLYWYRRVMGKEIKFLLHFVKESKQDESGMPNNRFLAERTGGTYSTLKVQPAELEDSGVYFCASSPLDRANTEAFFGQGTRLTVV.

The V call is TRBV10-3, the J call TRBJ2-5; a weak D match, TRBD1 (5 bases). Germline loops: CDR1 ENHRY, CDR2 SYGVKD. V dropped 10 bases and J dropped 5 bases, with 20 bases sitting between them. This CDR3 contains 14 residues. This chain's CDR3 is CATLGQGWGETQYF. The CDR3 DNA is TGTGCCACCCTAGGCCAGGGTTGGGGCGAGACCCAGTACTTC.

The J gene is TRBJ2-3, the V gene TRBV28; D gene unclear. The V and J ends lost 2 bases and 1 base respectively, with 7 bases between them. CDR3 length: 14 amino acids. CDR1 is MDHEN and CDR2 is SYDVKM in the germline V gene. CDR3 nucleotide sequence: TGTGCCAGCAGTTTAGAAGGGCGCACAGATACGCAGTATTTT. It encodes CASSLEGRTDTQYF.

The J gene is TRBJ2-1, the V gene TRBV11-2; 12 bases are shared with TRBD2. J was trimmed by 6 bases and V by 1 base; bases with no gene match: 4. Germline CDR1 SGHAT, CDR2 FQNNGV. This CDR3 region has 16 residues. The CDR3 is CASSLGLAGVSNEQFF. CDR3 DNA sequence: TGTGCCAGCAGCTTAGGACTAGCGGGAGTGAGCAATGAGCAGTTCTTC.

CDR3 nucleotide sequence: TGTGCCAGCAGCCATCATGGACAGGGTATTTACGAGCAGTACTTC. This translates into CASSHHGQGIYEQYF. The gene calls are TRBV7-8 and TRBJ2-7; TRBD1 agrees at 8 bases. Germline V gene sequence: CDR1 SGHVS, CDR2 FQNEAQ. The V and J ends lost 5 bases and 4 bases, in that order; junction bases with no gene match: 10. There are 15 residues in the CDR3. The full variable domain, rest sourced from reference TRBV7-8 and TRBJ2-7, is GAGVSQSPRYKVAKRGQDVALRCDPISGHVSLFWYQQALGQGPEFLTYFQNEAQLDKSGLPSDRFFAERPEGSVSTLKIQRTQQEDSAVYLCASSHHGQGIYEQYFGPGTRLTVT.

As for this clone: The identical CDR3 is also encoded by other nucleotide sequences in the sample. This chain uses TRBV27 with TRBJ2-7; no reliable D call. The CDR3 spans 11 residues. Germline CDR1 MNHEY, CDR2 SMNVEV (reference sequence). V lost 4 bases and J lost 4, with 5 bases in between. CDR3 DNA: TGTGCCAGCAGTTGGGGTTACGAGCAGTACTTC. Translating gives CASSWGYEQYF.

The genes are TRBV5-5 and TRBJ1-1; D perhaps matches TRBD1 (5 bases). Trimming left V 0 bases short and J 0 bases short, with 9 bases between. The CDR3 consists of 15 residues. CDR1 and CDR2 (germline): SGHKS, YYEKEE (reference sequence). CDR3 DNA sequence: TGTGCCAGCAGCTTGGACGGGGGTCTGAACACTGAAGCTTTCTTT. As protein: CASSLDGGLNTEAFF.

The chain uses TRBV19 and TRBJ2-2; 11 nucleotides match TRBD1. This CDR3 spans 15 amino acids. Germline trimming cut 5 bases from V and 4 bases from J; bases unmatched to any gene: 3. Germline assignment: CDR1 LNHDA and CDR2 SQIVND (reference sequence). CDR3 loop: CASSGQGAFTGELFF. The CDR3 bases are TGTGCCAGTAGTGGACAGGGGGCGTTCACCGGGGAGCTGTTTTTT.

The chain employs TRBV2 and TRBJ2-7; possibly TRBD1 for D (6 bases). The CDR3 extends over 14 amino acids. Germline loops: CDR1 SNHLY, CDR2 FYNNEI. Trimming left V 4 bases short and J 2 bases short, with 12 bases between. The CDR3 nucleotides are TGTGCCAGCAGTGCTGGACAGAGACCCTACGAGCAGTACTTC. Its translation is CASSAGQRPYEQYF.

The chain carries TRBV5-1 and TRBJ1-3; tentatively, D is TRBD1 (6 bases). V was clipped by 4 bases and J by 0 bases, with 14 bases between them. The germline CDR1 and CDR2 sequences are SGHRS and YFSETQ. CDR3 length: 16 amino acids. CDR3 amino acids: CASSPWDKDSGNTIYF. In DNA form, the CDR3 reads TGCGCCAGCAGCCCGTGGGACAAGGACTCTGGAAACACCATATATTTT.

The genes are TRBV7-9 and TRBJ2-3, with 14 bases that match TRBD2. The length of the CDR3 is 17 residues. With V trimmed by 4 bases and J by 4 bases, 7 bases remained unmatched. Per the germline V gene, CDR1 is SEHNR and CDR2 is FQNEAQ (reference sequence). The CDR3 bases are TGTGCCAGCAGCTGGGGGACTAGCGGGAGAGACGCAGATACGCAGTATTTT. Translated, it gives CASSWGTSGRDADTQYF.

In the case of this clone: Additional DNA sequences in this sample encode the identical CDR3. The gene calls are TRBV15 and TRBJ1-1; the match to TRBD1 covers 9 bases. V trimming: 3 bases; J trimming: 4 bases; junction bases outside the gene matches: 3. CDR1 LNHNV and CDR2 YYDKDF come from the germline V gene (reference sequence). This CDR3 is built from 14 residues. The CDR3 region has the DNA TGTGCCACCAGCAGGGGACAGGGTGTCACTGAAGCTTTCTTT. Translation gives CATSRGQGVTEAFF.

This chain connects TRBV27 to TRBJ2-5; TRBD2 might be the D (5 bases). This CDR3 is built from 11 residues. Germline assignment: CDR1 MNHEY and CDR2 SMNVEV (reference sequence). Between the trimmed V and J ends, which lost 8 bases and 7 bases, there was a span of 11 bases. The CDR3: CASGLRGTQYF. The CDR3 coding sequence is TGTGCCAGCGGCCTCCGGGGGACCCAGTACTTC.

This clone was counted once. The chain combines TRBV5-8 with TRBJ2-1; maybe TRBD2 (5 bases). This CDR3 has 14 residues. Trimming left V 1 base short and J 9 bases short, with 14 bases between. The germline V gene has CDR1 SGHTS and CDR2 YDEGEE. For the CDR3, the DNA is TGTGCCAGCAGCTTGATTGGACCCCGGGGTGAGCAGTTCTTC. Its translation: CASSLIGPRGEQFF.

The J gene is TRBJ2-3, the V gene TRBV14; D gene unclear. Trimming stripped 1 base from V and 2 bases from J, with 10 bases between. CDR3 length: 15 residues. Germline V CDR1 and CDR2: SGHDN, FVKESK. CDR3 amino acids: CASSQVEELTDTQYF. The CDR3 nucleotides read TGTGCCAGCAGCCAAGTTGAAGAACTCACAGATACGCAGTATTTT.

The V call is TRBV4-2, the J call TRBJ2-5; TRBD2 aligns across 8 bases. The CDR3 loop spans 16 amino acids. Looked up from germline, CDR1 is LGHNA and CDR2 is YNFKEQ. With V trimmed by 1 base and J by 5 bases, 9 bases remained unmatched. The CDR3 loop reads CASSQVWREVGETQYF. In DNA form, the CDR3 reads TGTGCCAGCAGCCAAGTCTGGCGGGAGGTCGGGGAGACCCAGTACTTC.

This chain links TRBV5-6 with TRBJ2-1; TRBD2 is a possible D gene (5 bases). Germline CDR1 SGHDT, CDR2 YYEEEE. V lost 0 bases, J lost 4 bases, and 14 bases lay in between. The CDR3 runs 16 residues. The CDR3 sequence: CASSLERIGGYNEQFF. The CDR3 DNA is TGTGCCAGCAGCTTGGAGAGAATCGGCGGGTACAATGAGCAGTTCTTC.